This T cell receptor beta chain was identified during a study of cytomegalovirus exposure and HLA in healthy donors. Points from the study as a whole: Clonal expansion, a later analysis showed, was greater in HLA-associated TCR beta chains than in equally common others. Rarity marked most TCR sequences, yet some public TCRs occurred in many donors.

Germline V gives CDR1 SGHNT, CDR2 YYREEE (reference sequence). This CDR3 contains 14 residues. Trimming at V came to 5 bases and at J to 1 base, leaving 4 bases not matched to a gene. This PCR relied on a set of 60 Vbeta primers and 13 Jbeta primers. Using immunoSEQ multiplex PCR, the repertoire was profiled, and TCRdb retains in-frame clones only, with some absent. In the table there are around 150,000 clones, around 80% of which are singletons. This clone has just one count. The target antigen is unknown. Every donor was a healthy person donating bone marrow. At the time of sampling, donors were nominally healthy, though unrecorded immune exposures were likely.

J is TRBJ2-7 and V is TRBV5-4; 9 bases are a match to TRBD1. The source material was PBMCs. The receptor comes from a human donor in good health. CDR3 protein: CASSPGTGSYEQYF. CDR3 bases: TGTGCCAGCAGTCCCGGGACAGGGTCCTACGAGCAGTACTTC.